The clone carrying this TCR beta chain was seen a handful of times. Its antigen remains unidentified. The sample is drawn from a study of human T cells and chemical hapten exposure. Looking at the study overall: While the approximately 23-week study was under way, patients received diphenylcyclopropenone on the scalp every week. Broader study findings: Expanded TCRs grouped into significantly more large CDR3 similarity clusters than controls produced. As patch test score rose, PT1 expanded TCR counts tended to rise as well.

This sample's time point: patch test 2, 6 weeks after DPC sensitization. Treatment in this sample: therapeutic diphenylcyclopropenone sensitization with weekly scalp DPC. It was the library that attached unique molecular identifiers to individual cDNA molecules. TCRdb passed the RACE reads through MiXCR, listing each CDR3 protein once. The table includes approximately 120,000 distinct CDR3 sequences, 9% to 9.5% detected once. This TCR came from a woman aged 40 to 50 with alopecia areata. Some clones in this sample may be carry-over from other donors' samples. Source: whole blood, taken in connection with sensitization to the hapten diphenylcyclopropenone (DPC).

CDR3 protein: CSVERDRGIFTF. CDR3 nucleotides: TGCAGCGTTGAAAGGGACAGGGGCATCTTCACCTTC. V gene TRBV29-1 combines with J gene TRBJ1-2; TRBD1 matches 10 bases. This CDR3 has 12 amino acids. Germline V gene lookup returns CDR1 SQVTM and CDR2 ANQGSEA. The J segment lost 13 bases and the V segment lost 2 bases, leaving 7 bases of the junction unmatched.